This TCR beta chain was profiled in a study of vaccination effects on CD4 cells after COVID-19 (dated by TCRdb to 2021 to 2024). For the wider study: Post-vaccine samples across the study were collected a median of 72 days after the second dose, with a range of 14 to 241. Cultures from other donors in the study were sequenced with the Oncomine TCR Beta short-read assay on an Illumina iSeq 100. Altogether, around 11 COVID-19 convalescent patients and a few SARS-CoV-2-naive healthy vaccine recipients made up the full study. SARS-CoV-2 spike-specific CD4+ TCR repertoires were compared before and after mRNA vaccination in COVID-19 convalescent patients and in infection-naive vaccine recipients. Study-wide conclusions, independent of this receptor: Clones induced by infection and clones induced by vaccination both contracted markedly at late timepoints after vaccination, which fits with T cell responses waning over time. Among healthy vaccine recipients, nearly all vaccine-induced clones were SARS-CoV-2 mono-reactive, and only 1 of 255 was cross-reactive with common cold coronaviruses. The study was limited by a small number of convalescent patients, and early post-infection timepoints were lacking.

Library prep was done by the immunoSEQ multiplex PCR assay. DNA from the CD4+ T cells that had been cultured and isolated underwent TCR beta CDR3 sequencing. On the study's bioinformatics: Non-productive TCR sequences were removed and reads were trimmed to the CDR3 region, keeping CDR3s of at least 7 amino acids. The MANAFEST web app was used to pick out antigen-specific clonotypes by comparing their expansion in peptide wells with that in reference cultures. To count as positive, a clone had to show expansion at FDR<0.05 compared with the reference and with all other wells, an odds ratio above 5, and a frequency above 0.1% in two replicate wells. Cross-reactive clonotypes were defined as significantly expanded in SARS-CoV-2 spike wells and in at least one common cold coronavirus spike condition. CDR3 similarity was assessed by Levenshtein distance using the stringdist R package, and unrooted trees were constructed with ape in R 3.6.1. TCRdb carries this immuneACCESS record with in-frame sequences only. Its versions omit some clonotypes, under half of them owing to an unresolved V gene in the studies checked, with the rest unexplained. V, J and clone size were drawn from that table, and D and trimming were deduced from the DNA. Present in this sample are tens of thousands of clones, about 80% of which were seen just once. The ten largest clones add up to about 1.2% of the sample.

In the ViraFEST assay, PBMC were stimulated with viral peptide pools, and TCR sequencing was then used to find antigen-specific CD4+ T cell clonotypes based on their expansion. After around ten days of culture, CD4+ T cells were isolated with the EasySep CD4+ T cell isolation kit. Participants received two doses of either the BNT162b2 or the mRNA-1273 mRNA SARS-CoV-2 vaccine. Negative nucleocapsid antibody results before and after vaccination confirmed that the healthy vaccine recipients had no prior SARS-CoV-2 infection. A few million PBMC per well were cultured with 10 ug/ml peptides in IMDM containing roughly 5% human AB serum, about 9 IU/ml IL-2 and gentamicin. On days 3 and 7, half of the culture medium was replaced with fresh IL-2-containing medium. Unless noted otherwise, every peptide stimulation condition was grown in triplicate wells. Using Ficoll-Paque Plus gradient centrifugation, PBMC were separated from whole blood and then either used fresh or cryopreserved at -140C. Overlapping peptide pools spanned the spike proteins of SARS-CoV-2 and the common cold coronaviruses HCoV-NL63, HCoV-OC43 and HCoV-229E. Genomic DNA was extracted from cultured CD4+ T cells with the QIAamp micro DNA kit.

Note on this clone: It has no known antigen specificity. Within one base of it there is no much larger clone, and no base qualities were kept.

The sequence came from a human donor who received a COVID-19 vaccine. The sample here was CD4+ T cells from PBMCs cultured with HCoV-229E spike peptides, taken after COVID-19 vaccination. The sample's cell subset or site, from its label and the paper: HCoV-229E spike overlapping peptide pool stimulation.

The CDR3 has the sequence CAWGGQGGSDTQYF. Here is the DNA: TGTGCCTGGGGGGGACAGGGGGGCTCAGATACGCAGTATTTT. The rearrangement joined TRBV30 to TRBJ2-3; 11 bases in the junction line up with TRBD1. V is cut back by 5 bases and J by 4 bases, with 5 bases in the junction unmatched. The cysteine opens and the phenylalanine closes a CDR3 of 14 amino acids. CDR3 DNA only is kept here, 42 bases in frame from base 1. In the germline V gene (reference sequence), CDR1 corresponds to GTSNPN and CDR2 to SVGIG.